The T cell receptor beta chain described here comes from a study of T cells after posttransplantation cyclophosphamide. A few counts support this clone. Measured with immunoSEQ multiplex PCR; TCRdb has only the in-frame clones, and not every one. The table includes around 18,000 clones, roughly 80% detected once. A marrow graft followed busulfan-fludarabine conditioning, with cyclophosphamide on days +3 and +4. This material consisted of CD8+ T cells sorted from PBMCs, taken 1,900 to 2,000 days after a stem cell transplant with posttransplant cyclophosphamide. The receptor comes from a female patient between 40 and 55 years old who received an allogeneic stem cell transplant from a related donor, was CMV-positive, and had no GVHD. Some T cells may arise from the graft donor.

CDR3 nucleotides: TGCGCCAGCGGATTACTACCGGATGGCTACACCTTC. Translated, it gives CASGLLPDGYTF. The V gene is TRBV5-1, the J gene TRBJ1-2, with unresolved D. In germline, CDR1 is SGHRS, CDR2 YFSETQ. Between the trimmed V and J ends, which lost 7 bases and 6 bases, there was a span of 13 bases. There are 12 residues in the CDR3.